The rows below give T cell receptor beta chains drawn from one sample of a study of control samples from healthy donors and cancer patients. Data came from immunoSEQ multiplex PCR; TCRdb stores just in-frame clones and leaves some out. The data hold roughly 70,000 clones, with 84% observed a single time. The sequenced sample was blood. All receptors come from a man in his fifties in good health. The CDR3 runs from the conserved cysteine through the conserved F or W.

j_call cdr3_length v_call cdr3_aa
TRBJ1-6 17 TRBV7-2 CASSLVPTGQGDSPLHF
TRBJ1-2 16 TRBV6-2/TRBV6-3 CASSPYTGLGGDGYTF
TRBJ1-1 13 TRBV5-1 CASSHRANTEAFF
TRBJ2-7 13 TRBV6-5 CASTPGQTYEQYF
TRBJ2-2 16 TRBV19 CASRLNVPGGPGELFF
TRBJ2-7 12 TRBV10-3 CAISLQTYEQYF
TRBJ2-5 11 TRBV24-1 CATSDGETQYF
TRBJ2-2 14 TRBV7-2 CASSLVRVTGELFF
TRBJ2-7 13 TRBV5-6 CASSVQRSREQYF
TRBJ2-1 15 TRBV14 CASSQDWRPWNEQFF
TRBJ2-1 17 TRBV19 CASSLRGGGGPYNEQFF
TRBJ2-5 14 TRBV4-2 CASSQGGDQETQYF
TRBJ2-5 16 TRBV7-2 CASKVSSGGAEETQYF
TRBJ2-3 18 TRBV11-3 CASSEGAGVSDPTDTQYF
TRBJ1-2 15 TRBV7-8 CASSLLGKLSYGYTF
TRBJ1-1 15 TRBV4-3 CASSVVWPRGAEAFF
TRBJ2-2 14 TRBV10-3 CASTGTGNTGELFF
TRBJ1-3 17 TRBV18 CASSESAVLLGGNTIYF